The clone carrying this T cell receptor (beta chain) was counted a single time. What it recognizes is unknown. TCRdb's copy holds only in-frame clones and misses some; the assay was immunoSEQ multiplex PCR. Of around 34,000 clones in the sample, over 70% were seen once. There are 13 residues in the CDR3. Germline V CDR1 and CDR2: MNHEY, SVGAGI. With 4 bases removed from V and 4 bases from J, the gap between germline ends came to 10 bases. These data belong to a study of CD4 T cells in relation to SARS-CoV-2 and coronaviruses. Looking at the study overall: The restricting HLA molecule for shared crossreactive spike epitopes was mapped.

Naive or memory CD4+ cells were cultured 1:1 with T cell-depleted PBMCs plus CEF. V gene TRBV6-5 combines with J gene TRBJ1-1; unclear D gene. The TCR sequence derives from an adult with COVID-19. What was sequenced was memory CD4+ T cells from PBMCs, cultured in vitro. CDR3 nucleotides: TGTGCCAGCAGTTTGGGGTGGAGCACTGAAGCTTTCTTT. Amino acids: CASSLGWSTEAFF.